Below, 18 T cell receptor beta chains from the same sample are listed, as sequenced in a study of technical replicates of blood from a handful of donors. TCRdb's copy holds only in-frame clones and misses some; the assay was immunoSEQ multiplex PCR. This sample has about 71,000 clones, with more than 75% found just once. Specimen: PBMCs. The receptors stem from a human donor in good health. Some clones in this sample may be carry-over from other donors' samples.

V gene TRBV12-5 combines with J gene TRBJ2-5, with 8 bases lining up with TRBD1. J was trimmed by 5 bases and V by 2 bases; bases with no gene match: 7. The CDR3 is 15 residues long. CDR1 and CDR2 from the germline V gene are LGHNT and FRNRAP. This CDR3 reads CASGLFVRGQETQYF. CDR3 DNA: TGTGCTAGTGGTTTGTTTGTCAGGGGGCAGGAGACCCAGTACTTC.

The chain couples TRBV15 to TRBJ1-1, with unresolved D. The germline gives CDR1 LNHNV, CDR2 YYDKDF (reference sequence). V was clipped by 3 bases and J by 7 bases, with 9 bases between them. There are 12 residues in the CDR3. CDR3 nucleotide sequence: TGTGCCACCAGCAGGGCGGGCTTTGAAGCTTTCTTT. The encoded protein is CATSRAGFEAFF. The full variable domain, its missing parts supplied by reference TRBV15 and TRBJ1-1, is DAMVIQNPRYQVTQFGKPVTLSCSQTLNHNVMYWYQQKSSQAPKLLFHYYDKDFNNEADTPDNFQSRRPNTSFCFLDIRSPGLGDTAMYLCATSRAGFEAFFGQGTRLTVV.

The genes are TRBV6-6 and TRBJ2-7; 9 bases agree with TRBD1. The CDR3 is 14 residues long. CDR1 is MNHNY and CDR2 is SVGAGI in the germline V gene (reference sequence). V gave up 7 bases and J gave up 4 bases; unmatched junction bases: 8. CDR3 DNA sequence: TGTGCCAGCATCCCGGGACAGGGAAAGTACGAGCAGTACTTC. Protein sequence: CASIPGQGKYEQYF.

The V and J genes are TRBV30 and TRBJ2-5; 14 bases are shared with TRBD2. The ends lost 2 bases at V and 4 bases at J; junction bases unmatched: 3. CDR3 length: 15 residues. Germline loops: CDR1 GTSNPN, CDR2 SVGIG (reference sequence). CDR3 protein: CAWSWTSGRSETQYF. In nucleotides, the CDR3 is TGTGCCTGGAGTTGGACTAGCGGGAGGTCAGAGACCCAGTACTTC.

The chain employs TRBV18 and TRBJ2-7; 7 bases line up with TRBD1. Germline assignment: CDR1 KGHSH and CDR2 LQKENI. Trimming removed 3 bases from V and 0 bases from J; junction bases left unmatched: 8. The CDR3 is 16 residues long. The CDR3 region is CASSPTGEIISYEQYF. CDR3 DNA: TGTGCCAGCTCACCTACAGGGGAAATCATCTCCTACGAGCAGTACTTC.

V is TRBV28 and J is TRBJ1-2; unclear D gene. Trimming removed 6 bases at V and 0 bases at J, with 2 bases between. Per germline, CDR1 MDHEN and CDR2 SYDVKM. The CDR3 is 11 amino acids. In DNA form, the CDR3 reads TGTGCCAGCAGCACTAACTATGGCTACACCTTC. Protein product: CASSTNYGYTF.

V usage is TRBV5-8 and J usage is TRBJ2-7; no reliable D call. This CDR3 has 14 amino acids. Germline loops: CDR1 SGHTS, CDR2 YDEGEE. Trimming shortened V by 3 bases and J by 2 bases, and 12 bases separated the two germline ends. The CDR3 region has the DNA TGTGCCAGCAGCTACGAATGGGCTACCTACGAGCAGTACTTC. This encodes CASSYEWATYEQYF.

The chain joins TRBV5-3 to TRBJ1-2; D is uncertain. TRBV5-3 has ORF status, its function being uncertain. Trimming removed 0 bases from V and 4 bases from J, with 16 bases in between. The CDR3 extends over 16 amino acids. CDR3 residues: CARSLAAGSRIYGYTF. The CDR3 nucleotides read TGTGCCAGAAGCTTGGCGGCAGGCAGTAGAATCTATGGCTACACCTTC.

This clone was counted once. The V gene is TRBV4-1, the J gene TRBJ2-7; tentatively, D is TRBD1 (6 bases). The germline V gene has CDR1 MGHRA and CDR2 YSYEKL. The length of the CDR3 is 15 residues. Trimming removed 4 bases at V and 3 bases at J, with 16 bases between. CDR3 protein: CASSPTQGSIYEQYF. In DNA, the CDR3 is TGCGCCAGCAGCCCCACACAGGGCTCGATCTACGAGCAGTACTTC.

V gene TRBV19 combines with J gene TRBJ2-7; 9 positions agree with TRBD1. CDR3 size: 15 residues. V lost 4 bases to trimming and J lost 1 base; unmatched junction nucleotides: 5. Per germline, CDR1 LNHDA and CDR2 SQIVND (reference sequence). The CDR3 sequence is CASSRAGQGSYEQYF. Here the CDR3 DNA reads TGTGCCAGTAGTAGAGCGGGACAGGGTTCCTACGAGCAGTACTTC.

In this sample, this clone turned up a few times. The chain links TRBV7-9 to TRBJ1-1, with 9 bases that match TRBD1. CDR3 length: 13 amino acids. Germline V gives CDR1 SEHNR, CDR2 FQNEAQ (reference sequence). Trimming at V came to 5 bases and at J to 11 bases, leaving 9 bases not matched to a gene. This chain's CDR3 is CASSNRGLITAFF. Written as DNA, the CDR3 is TGTGCCAGCAGCAACAGGGGGCTTATAACGGCTTTCTTT. The entire variable domain, with the rest obtained from reference TRBV7-9 and TRBJ1-1, is as follows: DTGVSQNPRHKITKRGQNVTFRCDPISEHNRLYWYRQTLGQGPEFLTYFQNEAQLEKSRLLSDRFSAERPKGSFSTLEIQRTEQGDSAMYLCASSNRGLITAFFGQGTRLTVV.

This chain joins TRBV5-1 and TRBJ2-7; 9 nucleotides align to TRBD2. Germline V gene data show CDR1 as SGHRS and CDR2 as YFSETQ. V lost 0 bases and J lost 3; bases outside the gene matches: 4. The CDR3 is 15 residues long. The DNA for the CDR3 is TGCGCCAGCAGCTTGGGTGCGACTAGCGGCTACGAGCAGTACTTC. As protein: CASSLGATSGYEQYF.

The rearrangement uses TRBV6-5 and TRBJ2-7; TRBD1 might be the D (6 bases). In germline, CDR1 is MNHEY, CDR2 SVGAGI. The V end lost 6 bases, the J end lost 4 bases, and 19 bases lay between the germline ends. There are 15 residues in the CDR3. The CDR3 region has the DNA TGTGCCAGCAGATCCGGGACACTATCCATATACGAGCAGTACTTC. Protein: CASRSGTLSIYEQYF.

The chain combines TRBV7-8 with TRBJ1-2; TRBD1 matches 7 bases. Germline loops: CDR1 SGHVS, CDR2 FQNEAQ. There are 14 residues in the CDR3. V shed 5 bases and J 2 bases; nucleotides not matched to a gene: 5. The CDR3 region has the DNA TGTGCCAGCAGCCCAAGACAGGGCAACTATGGCTACACCTTC. Protein product: CASSPRQGNYGYTF. Full variable domain (outside the CDR3, taken from reference TRBV7-8 and TRBJ1-2): GAGVSQSPRYKVAKRGQDVALRCDPISGHVSLFWYQQALGQGPEFLTYFQNEAQLDKSGLPSDRFFAERPEGSVSTLKIQRTQQEDSAVYLCASSPRQGNYGYTFGSGTRLTVV.

This clone was seen a single time. The J gene is TRBJ1-2, the V gene TRBV6-5; 9 bases line up with TRBD1. Trimming cost V 2 bases and J 7 bases; bases outside gene matches: 8. Germline loops: CDR1 MNHEY, CDR2 SVGAGI. The CDR3 length is 15 residues. The CDR3 sequence is CASSYTGTGIFGYTF. The DNA of the CDR3 is TGTGCCAGCAGTTACACCGGGACAGGGATCTTTGGCTACACCTTC.

This chain joins TRBV12-5 and TRBJ2-1; D is possibly TRBD2 (7 bases). Deletions cut 7 bases from V and 1 base from J, with 26 bases between. Germline V gene lookup returns CDR1 LGHNT and CDR2 FRNRAP. The CDR3 has 19 residues. The CDR3 loop reads CASAPGAGVGLGSYNEQFF. Written as DNA, the CDR3 is TGTGCTAGTGCCCCGGGGGCGGGAGTGGGGTTAGGTTCCTACAATGAGCAGTTCTTC.

The rearrangement joins TRBV2 to TRBJ2-1, with D possibly matching TRBD2 (5 bases). The CDR3 has 12 amino acids. Trimming pared 8 bases from V and 4 bases from J, leaving 9 bases between. Germline loops: CDR1 SNHLY, CDR2 FYNNEI. The CDR3, as DNA: TGTGCCAGCGGGAGCCTATACAATGAGCAGTTCTTC. This encodes CASGSLYNEQFF.

This chain links TRBV19 with TRBJ2-1, with a possible D match to TRBD2 (7 bases). The V and J ends lost 1 base and 2 bases respectively, with 12 bases between them. Germline CDR1 and CDR2: LNHDA and SQIVND (reference sequence). CDR3 length: 16 residues. CDR3 loop: CASSIVGGGPYNEQFF. The CDR3 bases are TGTGCCAGTAGTATAGTTGGCGGGGGCCCCTACAATGAGCAGTTCTTC. Full variable domain (remainder filled in from reference TRBV19 and TRBJ2-1): DGGITQSPKYLFRKEGQNVTLSCEQNLNHDAMYWYRQDPGQGLRLIYYSQIVNDFQKGDIAEGYSVSREKKESFPLTVTSAQKNPTAFYLCASSIVGGGPYNEQFFGPGTRLTVL.